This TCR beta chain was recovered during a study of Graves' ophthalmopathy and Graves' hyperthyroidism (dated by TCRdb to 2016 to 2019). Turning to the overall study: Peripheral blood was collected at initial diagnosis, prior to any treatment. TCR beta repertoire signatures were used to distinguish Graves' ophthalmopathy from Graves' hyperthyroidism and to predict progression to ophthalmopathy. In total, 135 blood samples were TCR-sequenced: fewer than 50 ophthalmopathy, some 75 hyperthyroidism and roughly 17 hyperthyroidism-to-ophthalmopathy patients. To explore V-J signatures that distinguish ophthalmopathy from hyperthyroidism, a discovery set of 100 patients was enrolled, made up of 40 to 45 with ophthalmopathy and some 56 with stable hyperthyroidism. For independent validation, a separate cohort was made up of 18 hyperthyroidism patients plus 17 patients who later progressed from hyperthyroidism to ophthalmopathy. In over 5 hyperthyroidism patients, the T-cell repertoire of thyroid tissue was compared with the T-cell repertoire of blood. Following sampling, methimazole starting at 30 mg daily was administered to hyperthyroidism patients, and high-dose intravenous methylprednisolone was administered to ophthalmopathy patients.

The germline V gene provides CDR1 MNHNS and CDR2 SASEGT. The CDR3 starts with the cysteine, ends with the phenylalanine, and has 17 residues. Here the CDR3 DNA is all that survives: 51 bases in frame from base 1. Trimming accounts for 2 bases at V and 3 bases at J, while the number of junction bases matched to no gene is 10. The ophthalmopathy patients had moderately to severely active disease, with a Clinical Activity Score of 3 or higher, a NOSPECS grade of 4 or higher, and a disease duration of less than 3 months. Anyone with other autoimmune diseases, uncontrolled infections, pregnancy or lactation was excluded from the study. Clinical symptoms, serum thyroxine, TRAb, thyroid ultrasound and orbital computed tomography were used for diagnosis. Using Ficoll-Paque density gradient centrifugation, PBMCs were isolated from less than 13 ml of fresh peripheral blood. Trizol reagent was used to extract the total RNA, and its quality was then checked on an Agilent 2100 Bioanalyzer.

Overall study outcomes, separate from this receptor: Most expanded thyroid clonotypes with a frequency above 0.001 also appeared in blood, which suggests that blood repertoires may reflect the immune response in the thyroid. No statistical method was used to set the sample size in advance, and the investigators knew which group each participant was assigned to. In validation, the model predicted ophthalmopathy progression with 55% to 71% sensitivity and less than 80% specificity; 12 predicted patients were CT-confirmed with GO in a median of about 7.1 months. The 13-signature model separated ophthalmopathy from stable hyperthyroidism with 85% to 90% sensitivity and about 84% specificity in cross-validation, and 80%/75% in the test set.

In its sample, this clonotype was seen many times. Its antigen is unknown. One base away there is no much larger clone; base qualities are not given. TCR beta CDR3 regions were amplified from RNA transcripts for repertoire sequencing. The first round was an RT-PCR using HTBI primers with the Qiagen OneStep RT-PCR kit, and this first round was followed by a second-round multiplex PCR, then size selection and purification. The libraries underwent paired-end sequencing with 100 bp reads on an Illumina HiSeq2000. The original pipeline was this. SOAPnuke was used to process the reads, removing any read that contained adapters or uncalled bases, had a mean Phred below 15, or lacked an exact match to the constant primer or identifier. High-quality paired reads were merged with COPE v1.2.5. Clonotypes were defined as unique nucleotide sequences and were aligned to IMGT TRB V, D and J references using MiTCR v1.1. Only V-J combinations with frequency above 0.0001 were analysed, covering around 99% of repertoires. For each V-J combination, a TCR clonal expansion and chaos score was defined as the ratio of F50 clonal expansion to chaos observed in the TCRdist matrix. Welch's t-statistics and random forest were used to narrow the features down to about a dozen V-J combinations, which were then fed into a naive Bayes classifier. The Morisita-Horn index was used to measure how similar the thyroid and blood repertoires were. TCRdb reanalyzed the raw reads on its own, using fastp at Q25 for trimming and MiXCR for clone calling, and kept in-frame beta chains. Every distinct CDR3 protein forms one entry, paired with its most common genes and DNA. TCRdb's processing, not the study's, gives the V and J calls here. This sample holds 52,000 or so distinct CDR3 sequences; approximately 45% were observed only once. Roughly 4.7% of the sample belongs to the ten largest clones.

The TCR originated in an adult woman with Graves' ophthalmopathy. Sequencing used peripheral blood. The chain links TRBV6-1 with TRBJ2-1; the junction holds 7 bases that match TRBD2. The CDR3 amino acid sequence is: CASSEWSGGRNYNEQFF. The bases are TGTGCCAGCAGTGAATGGTCGGGGGGACGGAACTACAATGAGCAGTTCTTC.